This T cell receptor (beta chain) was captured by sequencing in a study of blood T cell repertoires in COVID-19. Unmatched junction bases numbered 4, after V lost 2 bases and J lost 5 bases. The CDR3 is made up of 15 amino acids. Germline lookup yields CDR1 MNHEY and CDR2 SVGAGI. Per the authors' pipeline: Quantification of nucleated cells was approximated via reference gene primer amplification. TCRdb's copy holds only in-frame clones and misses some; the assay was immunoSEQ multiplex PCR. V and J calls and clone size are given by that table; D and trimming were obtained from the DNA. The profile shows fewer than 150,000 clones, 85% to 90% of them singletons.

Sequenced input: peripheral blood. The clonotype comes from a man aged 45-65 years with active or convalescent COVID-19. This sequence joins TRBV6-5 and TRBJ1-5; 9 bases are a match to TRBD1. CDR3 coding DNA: TGTGCCAGCAGTTACACGGGACAGGGAGATCAGCCCCAGCATTTT. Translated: CASSYTGQGDQPQHF.